This record looks at one T cell receptor beta chain sequence and its context. In germline, CDR1 is MNHEY, CDR2 SVGEGT. CDR3 size: 15 residues. V trimming: 6 bases; J trimming: 7 bases; junction bases outside the gene matches: 10. Researchers turned away patients with other autoimmune diseases, uncontrolled infections, pregnancy or lactation. As the starting material, over 9 ml of fresh peripheral blood yielded the PBMCs. This sample is drawn from a study of Graves' ophthalmopathy and Graves' hyperthyroidism. Amplified TCR beta CDR3 regions were obtained using RNA transcripts as template. The first round was an RT-PCR with HTBI primers, and the second round was a multiplex PCR. MiXCR was run by TCRdb on the multiplex PCR reads, yielding one entry per CDR3 protein. The sample has 680,000 or so distinct CDR3 sequences, 22% seen once.

The specimen sequenced was peripheral blood. This TCR came from a woman between 18 and 29 years old with stable Graves' hyperthyroidism. Some clones in this sample may be carry-over from other donors' samples. The V call is TRBV6-2 or TRBV6-3, the J call TRBJ2-2; 8 bases line up with TRBD2. This CDR3 reads CASRGHGGGSGELFF. CDR3 sequence (DNA): TGTGCCAGCAGAGGTCACGGGGGGGGTAGCGGGGAGCTGTTTTTT.